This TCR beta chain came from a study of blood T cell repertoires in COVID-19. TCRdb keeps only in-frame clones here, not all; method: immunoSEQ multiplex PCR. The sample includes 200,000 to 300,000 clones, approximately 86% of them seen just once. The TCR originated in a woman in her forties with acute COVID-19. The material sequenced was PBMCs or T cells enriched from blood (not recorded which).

The CDR3 coding sequence is TGCGCCAGCAGCCAATTGTTCACTGATCGGACAGGGTATGGCTACACCTTC. It yields the protein CASSQLFTDRTGYGYTF. V gene TRBV4-1 combines with J gene TRBJ1-2; 8 positions agree with TRBD1. Losses at the gene ends were 2 bases for V and 5 bases for J; bases not matched to a gene: 13. This CDR3 comprises 17 residues. The germline gives CDR1 MGHRA, CDR2 YSYEKL.